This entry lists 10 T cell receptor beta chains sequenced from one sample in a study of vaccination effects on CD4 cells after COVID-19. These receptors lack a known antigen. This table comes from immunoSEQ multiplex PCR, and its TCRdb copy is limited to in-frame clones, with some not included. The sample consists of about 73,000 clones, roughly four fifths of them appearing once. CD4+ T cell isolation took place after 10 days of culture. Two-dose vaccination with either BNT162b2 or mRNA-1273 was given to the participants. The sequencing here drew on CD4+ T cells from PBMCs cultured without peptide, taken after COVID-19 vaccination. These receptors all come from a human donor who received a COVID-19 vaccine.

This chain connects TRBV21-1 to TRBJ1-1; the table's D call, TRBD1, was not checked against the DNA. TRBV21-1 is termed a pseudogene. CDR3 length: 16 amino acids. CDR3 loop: CASSKDRDRVNTEAFF. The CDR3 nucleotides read TGTGCCAGCAGCAAGGACCGGGACAGAGTGAACACTGAAGCTTTCTTT.

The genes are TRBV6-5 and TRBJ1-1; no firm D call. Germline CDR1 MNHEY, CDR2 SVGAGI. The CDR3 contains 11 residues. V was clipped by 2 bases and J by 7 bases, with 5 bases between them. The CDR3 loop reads CASSYMGEAFF. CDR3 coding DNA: TGTGCCAGCAGTTACATGGGTGAAGCTTTCTTT.

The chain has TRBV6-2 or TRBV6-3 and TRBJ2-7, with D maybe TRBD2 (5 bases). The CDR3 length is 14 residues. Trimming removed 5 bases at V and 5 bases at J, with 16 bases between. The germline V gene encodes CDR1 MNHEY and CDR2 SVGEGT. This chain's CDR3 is CASSEASHGHEQYV. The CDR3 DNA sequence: TGTGCCAGCAGTGAGGCTAGCCATGGCCACGAGCAGTACGTC.

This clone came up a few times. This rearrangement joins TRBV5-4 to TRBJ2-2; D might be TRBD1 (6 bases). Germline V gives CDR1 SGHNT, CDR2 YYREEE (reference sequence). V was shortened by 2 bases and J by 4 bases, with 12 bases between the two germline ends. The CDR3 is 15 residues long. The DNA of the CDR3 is TGTGCCAGCAGCTTCCCAGGGGACCCCACCGGGGAGCTGTTTTTT. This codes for CASSFPGDPTGELFF.

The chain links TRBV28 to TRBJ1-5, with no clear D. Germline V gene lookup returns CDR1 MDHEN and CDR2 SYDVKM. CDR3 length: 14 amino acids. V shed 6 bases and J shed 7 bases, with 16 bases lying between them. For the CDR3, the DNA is TGTGCCAGCAGGGGTACGAAGGTTAACCAGCCCCAGCATTTT. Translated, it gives CASRGTKVNQPQHF. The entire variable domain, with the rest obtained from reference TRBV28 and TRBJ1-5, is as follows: DVKVTQSSRYLVKRTGEKVFLECVQDMDHENMFWYRQDPGLGLRLIYFSYDVKMKEKGDIPEGYSVSREKKERFSLILESASTNQTSMYLCASRGTKVNQPQHFGDGTRLSIL.

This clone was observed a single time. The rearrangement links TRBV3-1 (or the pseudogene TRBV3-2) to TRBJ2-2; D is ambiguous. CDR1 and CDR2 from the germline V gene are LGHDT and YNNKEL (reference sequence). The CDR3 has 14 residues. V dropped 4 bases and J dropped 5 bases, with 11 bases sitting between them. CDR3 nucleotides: TGTGCCAGCAGCCCAAAGACTGGAACCGGGGAGCTGTTTTTT. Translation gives CASSPKTGTGELFF.

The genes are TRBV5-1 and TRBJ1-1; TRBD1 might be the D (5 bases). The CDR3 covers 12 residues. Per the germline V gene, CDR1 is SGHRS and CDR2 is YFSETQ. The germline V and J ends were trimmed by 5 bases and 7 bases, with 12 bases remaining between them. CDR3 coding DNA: TGCGCCAGCAGATCAGAGGGGAGTGAAGCTTTCTTT. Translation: CASRSEGSEAFF. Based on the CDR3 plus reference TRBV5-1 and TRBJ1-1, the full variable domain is KAGVTQTPRYLIKTRGQQVTLSCSPISGHRSVSWYQQTPGQGLQFLFEYFSETQRNKGNFPGRFSGRQFSNSRSEMNVSTLELGDSALYLCASRSEGSEAFFGQGTRLTVV.

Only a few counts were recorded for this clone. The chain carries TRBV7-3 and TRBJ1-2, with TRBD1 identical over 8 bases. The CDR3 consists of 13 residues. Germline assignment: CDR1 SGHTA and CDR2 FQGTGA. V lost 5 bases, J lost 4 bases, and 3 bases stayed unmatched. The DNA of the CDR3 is TGTGCCAGCAGCCCTGGGACAGGCTATGGCTACACCTTC. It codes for CASSPGTGYGYTF.

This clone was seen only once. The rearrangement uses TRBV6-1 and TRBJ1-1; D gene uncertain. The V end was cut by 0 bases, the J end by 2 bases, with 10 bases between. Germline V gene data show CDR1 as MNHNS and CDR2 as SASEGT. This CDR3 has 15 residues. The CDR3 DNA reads TGTGCCAGCAGTGAAGCGTCGGCCGCAAACACTGAAGCTTTCTTT. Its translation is CASSEASAANTEAFF.

The CDR3 reads CASSLIGGDTEAFF. The CDR3, as DNA: TGTGCCAGCAGCTTAATTGGTGGGGACACTGAAGCTTTCTTT. V and J are TRBV7-3 and TRBJ1-1; D not resolved. Germline loops: CDR1 SGHTA, CDR2 FQGTGA. Trimming shortened V by 1 base and J by 3 bases, and 9 bases separated the two germline ends. CDR3 length equals 14 residues.